This entry is about one TCR beta chain. Its antigen is undetermined. The germline V gene encodes CDR1 MDHEN and CDR2 SYDVKM. This CDR3 is 15 amino acids long. V was cut by 3 bases and J by 3 bases, with 9 bases left in between. Alongside a J-beta primer mix, a sample-barcoded 5' primer served in a second PCR lasting roughly 7 to 12 cycles. CDR3-containing paired-end reads numbered at least 2.5 million in each sample. TCRdb used MiXCR to reprocess the 5' RACE reads, holding one entry per CDR3 protein. The table includes roughly 1.9 million distinct CDR3 sequences, approximately 40% detected once. This entry comes from a study of blood T cells in healthy people across ages. Study-wide results and limits: When one million T cells were used, diversity estimates were thought to be underestimates. Age advanced and TCR beta diversity per million T cells fell, roughly linearly.

This sequence originates from a human donor in good health. The chain joins TRBV28 to TRBJ2-6; no clear D. Sequencing was performed on blood. CDR3 region: CASSFSGIGANVLTF. The CDR3 DNA is TGTGCCAGCAGTTTTAGTGGTATTGGGGCCAACGTCCTGACTTTC.